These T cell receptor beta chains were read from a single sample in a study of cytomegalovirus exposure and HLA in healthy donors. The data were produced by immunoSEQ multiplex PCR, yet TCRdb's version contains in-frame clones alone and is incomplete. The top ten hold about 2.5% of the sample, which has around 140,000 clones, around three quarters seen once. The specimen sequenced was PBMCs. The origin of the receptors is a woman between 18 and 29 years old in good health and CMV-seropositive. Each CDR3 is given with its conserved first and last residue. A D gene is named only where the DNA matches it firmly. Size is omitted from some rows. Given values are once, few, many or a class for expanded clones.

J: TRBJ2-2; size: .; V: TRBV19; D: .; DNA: TGTGCCAGTAGTATAGTCGCCAGTAACACCGGGGAGCTGTTTTTT; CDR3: CASSIVASNTGELFF
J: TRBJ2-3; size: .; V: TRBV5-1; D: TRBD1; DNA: TGCGCCAGCAGCTTGGGACGGTCAGGGGGCGGGGGCACAGATACGCAGTATTTT; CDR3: CASSLGRSGGGGTDTQYF
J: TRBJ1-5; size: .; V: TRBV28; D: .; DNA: TGTGCCAGCAGCTCAGGGTATAGCAATCAGCCCCAGCATTTT; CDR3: CASSSGYSNQPQHF
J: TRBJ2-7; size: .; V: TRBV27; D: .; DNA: TGTGCCAGCAAGACTGGAACGGTAGCCTACGAGCAGTACTTC; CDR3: CASKTGTVAYEQYF
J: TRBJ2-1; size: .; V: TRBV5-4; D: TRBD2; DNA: TGTGCCAGCAGCTTGGCCGCGCGGGGGGGTTACAATGAGCAGTTCTTC; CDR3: CASSLAARGGYNEQFF
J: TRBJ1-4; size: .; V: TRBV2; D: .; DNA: TGTGCCAGCAGTGAGGGCCCTCGGGAAAAACTGTTTTTT; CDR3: CASSEGPREKLFF
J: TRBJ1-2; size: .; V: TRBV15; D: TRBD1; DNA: TGTGCCACCAGCAGAGTATTCGGTGCGACAGGGTCTAACTATGGCTACACCTTC; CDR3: CATSRVFGATGSNYGYTF
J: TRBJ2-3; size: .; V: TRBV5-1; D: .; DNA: TGCGCCAGCAGCTTGGCCGAGGCGGGGTTGGGCACAGATACGCAGTATTTT; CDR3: CASSLAEAGLGTDTQYF
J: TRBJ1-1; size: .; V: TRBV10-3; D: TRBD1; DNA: TGTGCCATCAGTGAAGGTACAGGGGTCACTGAAGCTTTCTTT; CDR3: CAISEGTGVTEAFF
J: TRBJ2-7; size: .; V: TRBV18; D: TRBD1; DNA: TGTGCCAGCTCACCTTTGGACAGGGAGCAGTACTTC; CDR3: CASSPLDREQYF
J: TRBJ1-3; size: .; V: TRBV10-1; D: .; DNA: TGCGCCAGCAGTGAAGACAGAATCTCTGGAAACACCATATATTTT; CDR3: CASSEDRISGNTIYF
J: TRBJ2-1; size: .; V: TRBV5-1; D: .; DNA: TGCGCCAGCAGCTTGAACATGGGGGCTCGTGAGCAGTTCTTC; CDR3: CASSLNMGAREQFF
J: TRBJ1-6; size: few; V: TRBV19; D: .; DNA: TGTGCCAGTACGGCTCGGCGGTATAATTCACCCCTCCACTTT; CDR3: CASTARRYNSPLHF
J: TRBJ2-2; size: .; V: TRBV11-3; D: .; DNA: TGTGCCAGCAGCCCACGAGCACAAGGGGTCCCCGGGGAGCTGTTTTTT; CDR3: CASSPRAQGVPGELFF
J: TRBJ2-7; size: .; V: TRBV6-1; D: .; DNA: TGTGCCAGCAGTGAACGCGGGGAATTCGAGCAGTACTTC; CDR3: CASSERGEFEQYF
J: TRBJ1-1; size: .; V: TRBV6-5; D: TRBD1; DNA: TGTGCCAGCAGTTCCGGGACAGCGAACACTGAAGCTTTCTTT; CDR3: CASSSGTANTEAFF
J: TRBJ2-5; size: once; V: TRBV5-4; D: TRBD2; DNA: TGTGCCAGCAGCTCCCCGGGTGGCGCGGGGGAGGGGACCCAGTACTTC; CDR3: CASSSPGGAGEGTQYF
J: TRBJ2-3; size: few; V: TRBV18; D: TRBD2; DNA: TGTGCCAGCTCACCTCGGGGGGGCAAAGATACGCAGTATTTT; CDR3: CASSPRGGKDTQYF
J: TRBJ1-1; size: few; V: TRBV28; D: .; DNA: TGTGCCAGCAGTTCCTTAAACGACAGGTTTGCTTTCTTT; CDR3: CASSSLNDRFAFF
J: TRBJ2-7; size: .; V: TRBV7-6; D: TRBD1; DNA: TGTGCCAGCAGCTCGGGGACAGGCCCCATCTACGAGCAGTACTTC; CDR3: CASSSGTGPIYEQYF
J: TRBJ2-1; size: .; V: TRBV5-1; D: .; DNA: TGCGCCAGCAGCTTGGCCATGTCAGGGGTCGGCAATGAGCAGTTCTTC; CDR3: CASSLAMSGVGNEQFF
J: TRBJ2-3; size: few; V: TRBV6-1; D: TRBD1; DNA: TGTGCCAGCAGTGAGGGGCAGGGGGCCGATACGCAGTATTTT; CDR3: CASSEGQGADTQYF
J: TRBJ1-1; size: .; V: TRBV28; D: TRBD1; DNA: TGTGCCAGCAGTCCGACAGGGCCCACAATGAACACTGAAGCTTTCTTT; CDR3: CASSPTGPTMNTEAFF
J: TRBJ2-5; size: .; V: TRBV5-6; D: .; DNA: TGTGCCAGCAGGCGGGGAAACCAAGAGACCCAGTACTTC; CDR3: CASRRGNQETQYF
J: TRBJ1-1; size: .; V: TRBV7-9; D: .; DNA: TGTGCCAGCACCCGGGGGGGTGAGAACACTGAAGCTTTCTTT; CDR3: CASTRGGENTEAFF
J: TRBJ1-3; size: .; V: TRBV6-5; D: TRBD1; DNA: TGTGCCAGCAGTTTCAACAGGGGCGGAGGAAACACCATATATTTT; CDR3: CASSFNRGGGNTIYF
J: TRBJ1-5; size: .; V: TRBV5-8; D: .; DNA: TGTGCCAGCAGCCTTAATCAGCCCCAGCATTTT; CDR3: CASSLNQPQHF
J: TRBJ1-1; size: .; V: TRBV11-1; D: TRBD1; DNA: TGTGCCAGCAGCTTCTGGGGGGCCCGGGACAGGGCCACTGAAGCTTTCTTT; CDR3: CASSFWGARDRATEAFF
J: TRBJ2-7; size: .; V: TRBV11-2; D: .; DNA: TGTGCCAGCAGCCTAGTCCCGGACAGCTACGAGCAGTACTTC; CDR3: CASSLVPDSYEQYF
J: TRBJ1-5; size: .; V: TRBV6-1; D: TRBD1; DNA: TGTGCCAGCAGTGAAGCGTCGGGACAGGGTCATCAGCCCCAGCATTTT; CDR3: CASSEASGQGHQPQHF
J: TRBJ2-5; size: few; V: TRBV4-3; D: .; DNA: TGCGCCAGCAGCCAAGATCGGGTGCGCGGGCGGGAGACCCAGTACTTC; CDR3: CASSQDRVRGRETQYF
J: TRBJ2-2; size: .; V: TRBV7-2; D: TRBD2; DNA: TGTGCCAGCAGCGATCCGGGACTAGCGGGGACCGGGGAGCTGTTTTTT; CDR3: CASSDPGLAGTGELFF
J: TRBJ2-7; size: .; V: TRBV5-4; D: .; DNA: TGTGCCAGCAGCTACGGACAGAAATACGAGCAGTACTTC; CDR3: CASSYGQKYEQYF
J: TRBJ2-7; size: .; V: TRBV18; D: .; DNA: TGTGCCAGCTCCCGACAGAACTACGAGCAGTACTTC; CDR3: CASSRQNYEQYF
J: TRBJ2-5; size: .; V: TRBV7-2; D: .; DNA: TGTGCCAGCAGCCCAGGGGGGTTCGGGGAGACCCAGTACTTC; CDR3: CASSPGGFGETQYF
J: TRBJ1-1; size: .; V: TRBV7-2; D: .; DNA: TGTGCCAGCAGCTTAGTAGCCAGTTTAAAGACTGAAGCTTTCTTT; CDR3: CASSLVASLKTEAFF
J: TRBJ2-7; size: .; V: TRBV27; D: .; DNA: TGTGCCAGCAGTTTATATCACCAGGGGGGAAGGTCCTACGAGCAGTACTTC; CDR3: CASSLYHQGGRSYEQYF
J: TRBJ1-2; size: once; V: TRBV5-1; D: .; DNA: TGCGCCAGCAACATAAATGTGCCGACAGTCGCGGAGGGCTACACCTTC; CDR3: CASNINVPTVAEGYTF
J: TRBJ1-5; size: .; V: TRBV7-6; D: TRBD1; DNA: TGTGCCAGCACCCCGAGCAGGGGGAATCAGCCCCAGCATTTT; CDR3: CASTPSRGNQPQHF
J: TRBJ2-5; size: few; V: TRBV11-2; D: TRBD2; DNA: TGTGCCAGCAGCTTAGCGGGGGGGCGAGAGACCCAGTACTTC; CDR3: CASSLAGGRETQYF
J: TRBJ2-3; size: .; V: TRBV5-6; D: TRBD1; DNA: TGTGCCAGCAGCTCTTTGGGGACAGGGGTATACACAGATACGCAGTATTTT; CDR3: CASSSLGTGVYTDTQYF
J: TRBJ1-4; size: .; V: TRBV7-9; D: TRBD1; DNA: TGTGCCAGCAGCTTAACCCGGACAGGGAATGAAAAACTGTTTTTT; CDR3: CASSLTRTGNEKLFF
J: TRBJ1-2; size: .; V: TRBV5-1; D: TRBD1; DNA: TGCGCCAGCAGCTTGGGGTGGGACAGGGGAAACTATGGCTACACCTTC; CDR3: CASSLGWDRGNYGYTF
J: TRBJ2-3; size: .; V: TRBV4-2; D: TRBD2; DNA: TGTGCCAGCAGCCAGCCTAGCGGGGGCCGGAGCGATACGCAGTATTTT; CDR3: CASSQPSGGRSDTQYF
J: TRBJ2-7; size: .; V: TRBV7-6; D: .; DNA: TGTGCCAGCAGCTCCTTGGACAGCGAGCAGTACTTC; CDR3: CASSSLDSEQYF
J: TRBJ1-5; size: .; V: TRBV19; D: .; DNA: TGTGCCAGTAGTATAGGCAGGTTTCAGCCCCAGCATTTT; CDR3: CASSIGRFQPQHF
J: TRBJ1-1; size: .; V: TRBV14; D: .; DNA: TGTGCCAGCAGCCAAGATTTTATCAAGGGGGTTGGAGCTTTCTTT; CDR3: CASSQDFIKGVGAFF
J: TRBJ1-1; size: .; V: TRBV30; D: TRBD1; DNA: TGTGCCTGGAGGCCACAGGACAGGGATCTCGGTGAAGCTTTCTTT; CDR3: CAWRPQDRDLGEAFF
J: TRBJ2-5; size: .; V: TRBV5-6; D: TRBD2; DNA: TGTGCCAGCAGCGGTACTAGCGGGTTATACTTC; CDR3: CASSGTSGLYF
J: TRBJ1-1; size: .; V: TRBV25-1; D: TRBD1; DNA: TGTGCCAGCAGTTCAGTACAGGGGTCCCGTGAAGCTTTCTTT; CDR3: CASSSVQGSREAFF
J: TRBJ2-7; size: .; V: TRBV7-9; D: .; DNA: TGTGCCAGCAGCCCCACTGTCCCCTACGAGCAGTACTTC; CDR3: CASSPTVPYEQYF
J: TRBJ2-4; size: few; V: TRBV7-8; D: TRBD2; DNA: TGTGCCAGCAGCCATGGGGGGGTTGAGGGCATTCAGTACTTC; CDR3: CASSHGGVEGIQYF
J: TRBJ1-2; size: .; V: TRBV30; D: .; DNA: TGTGCCTGGAGGAATGCAGGCAGCTCCTATGGCTACACCTTC; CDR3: CAWRNAGSSYGYTF
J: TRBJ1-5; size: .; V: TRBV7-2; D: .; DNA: TGTGCCAGCAGCTTTAGTCCCGGCGGAGGTAGTCAGCCCCAGCATTTT; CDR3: CASSFSPGGGSQPQHF
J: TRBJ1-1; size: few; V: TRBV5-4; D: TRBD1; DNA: TGTGCCAGCAGTCGGACAGGGGCCAGATCGAACACTGAAGCTTTCTTT; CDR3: CASSRTGARSNTEAFF